This T cell receptor beta chain was documented in a study of blood T cell repertoires in COVID-19. In the authors' methods: Using reference gene primer amplification, nucleated cell counts were estimated. Libraries were prepared by immunoSEQ multiplex PCR; TCRdb keeps only in-frame clonotypes and omits some of them. D and trimming were read from the DNA, whereas the V and J calls and clone size are those reported in that table. The sample yields tens of thousands of clones, 75% to 85% seen once. This CDR3 has 15 amino acids. Germline values: CDR1 MNHNY, CDR2 SVGAGI (reference sequence). Germline trimming cut 6 bases from V and 5 bases from J; bases unmatched to any gene: 9.

The sample was peripheral blood. This rearrangement joins TRBV6-6 to TRBJ2-5; TRBD1 matches at 10 bases. The TCR sequence derives from a man aged 60 to 69 with COVID-19, enrolled during active disease. CDR3 residues: CASSPKRTGGETQYF. Written as DNA, the CDR3 is TGTGCCAGCAGCCCGAAAAGGACAGGGGGGGAGACCCAGTACTTC.